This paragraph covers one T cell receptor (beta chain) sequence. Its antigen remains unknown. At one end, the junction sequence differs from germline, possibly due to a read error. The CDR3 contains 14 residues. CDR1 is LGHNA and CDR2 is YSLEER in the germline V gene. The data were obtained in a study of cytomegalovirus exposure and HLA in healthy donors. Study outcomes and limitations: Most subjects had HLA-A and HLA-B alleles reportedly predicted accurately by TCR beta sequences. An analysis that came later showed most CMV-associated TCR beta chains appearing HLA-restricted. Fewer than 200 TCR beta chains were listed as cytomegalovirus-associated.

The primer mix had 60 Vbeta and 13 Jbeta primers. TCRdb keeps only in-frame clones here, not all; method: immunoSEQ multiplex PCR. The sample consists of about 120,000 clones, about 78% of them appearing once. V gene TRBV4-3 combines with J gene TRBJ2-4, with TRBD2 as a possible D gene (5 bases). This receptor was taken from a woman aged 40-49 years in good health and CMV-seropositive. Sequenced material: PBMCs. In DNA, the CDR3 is TGCGCCAGCAGCCAAGATATAACGGGGAAACAGCCCGACTTC. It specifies CASSQDITGKQPDF.